The present TCR beta chain was sequenced within a study of blood T cell repertoires in COVID-19. Study-level information: PBMCs, B-cell-depleted T cells, or T cells were the source of the cDNA or gDNA that made up the material.

The study drew participants aged roughly 18 to 95 years from 20 to 30 US areas. Participants were placed into cohorts based on the clinical history they reported. This clone was detected once. Study processing details: The assay estimated nucleated cells by amplifying reference gene primers. The method was immunoSEQ multiplex PCR; TCRdb's version includes in-frame clones alone and lacks a portion of them. V, J and clone size are taken as reported in that table, and D and trimming were inferred from the DNA itself. The data show some 210,000 clones, approximately 86% seen once. The V segment lost 0 bases and the J segment 4 bases; nucleotides outside the gene matches: 2. The CDR3 covers 14 residues. Germline V gives CDR1 SGHNT, CDR2 YYREEE (reference sequence).

The sample was PBMCs or T cells enriched from blood (not recorded which). The V and J genes are TRBV5-4 and TRBJ1-2, with TRBD1 identical over 8 bases. The TCR was taken from a young man with acute COVID-19. The CDR3: CASSLGTGLYGYTF. The CDR3 DNA reads as TGTGCCAGCAGCTTGGGGACAGGGCTCTATGGCTACACCTTC.